What follows describes a single T cell receptor beta chain. Data came from immunoSEQ multiplex PCR; TCRdb stores just in-frame clones and leaves some out. Of 2 million to 2.5 million clones listed, over 90% were seen once; the top ten hold 0.39%. This specimen belongs to a study of shared clonotypes between healthy human individuals. The CDR3 runs 17 residues. CDR1 is SGHRS, CDR2 YFSETQ, per germline. J was trimmed by 2 bases and V by 4 bases; bases with no gene match: 15. V is TRBV5-1 and J is TRBJ2-7; 7 bases fit TRBD1. The TCR sequence derives from a man between 18 and 35 years old in good health. Some clones in this sample may be carry-over from other donors' samples. Sequencing input: naive CD4+ T cells from PBMCs. Subset here: CD45RA+ positively selected. The CDR3 sequence: CASSQGQPGLLAYEQYF. The CDR3 bases are TGCGCCAGCAGCCAGGGACAGCCTGGTCTTTTGGCCTACGAGCAGTACTTC.